This entry concerns a single T cell receptor beta chain. Its matching antigen is unknown. The entry originates in a study of cytomegalovirus exposure and HLA in healthy donors. Background on the study: Approximately 85 million unique TCRs from HLA-typed donors were held in an early release of data.

CDR1 and CDR2 (germline): MNHEY, SMNVEV (reference sequence). V shed 5 bases and J 2 bases; nucleotides not matched to a gene: 8. The CDR3 contains 17 residues. Both 60 Vbeta primers and 13 Jbeta primers went into the PCR. Clones were sequenced by immunoSEQ multiplex PCR, and TCRdb holds only the in-frame ones, with some missing. The sample has 140,000 to 150,000 clones, 60% to 85% seen once. Study-wide results and limits: Rarity characterized most TCR sequences, yet some public TCRs appeared in many donors. V- and J-gene trimming of TCR beta was linked (in a later analysis) to a missense DCLRE1C variant.

The sample was PBMCs. This clonotype was sampled from a man aged 40-49 years in good health and CMV-seropositive. The rearrangement uses TRBV27 and TRBJ2-3; TRBD1 matches 12 bases. This chain's CDR3 is CASSLTPGQGATDTQYF. CDR3 nucleotide sequence: TGTGCCAGCAGTCTAACACCGGGACAGGGGGCCACAGATACGCAGTATTTT.